A selection of T cell receptor beta chains follows, all from one sample in a study of blood T cells in healthy people across ages. In TCRdb, the 5' RACE reads were re-called with MiXCR into one record per CDR3 protein. The data hold hundreds of thousands of distinct CDR3 sequences, with around 43% observed a single time. Sequenced input: blood. All receptors derive from a man older than 75 in good health. Each CDR3 is given without its conserved first and last residue. Rows may omit the clone size; those that give it use once, few, many or a size class.

V gene	J gene	clone size	CDR3 protein
TRBV7-2	TRBJ2-5	-	ASSLGLKETQY
TRBV27	TRBJ2-5	-	ASSRLRTSGSGGLKETQY
TRBV7-2	TRBJ2-5	once	ASSLAITYRGRETQY
TRBV20-1	TRBJ1-1	-	SAGGAGAAGEAF
TRBV10-1	TRBJ2-1	-	ARDRGAYNEQF
TRBV20-1	TRBJ2-4	many	SARVGPRAIQY
TRBV7-9	TRBJ1-4	-	ASISGASEKLF
TRBV6-2/TRBV6-3	TRBJ2-3	once	ASSYLTKGDTQY
TRBV11-3	TRBJ2-1	-	ASSSSKLAGVHNEQF
TRBV20-1	TRBJ2-7	few	SARGTSSYEQY
TRBV6-2/TRBV6-3	TRBJ1-5	few	ASSYVLENQPQH
TRBV15	TRBJ2-7	-	ATSRVLGGEEQY